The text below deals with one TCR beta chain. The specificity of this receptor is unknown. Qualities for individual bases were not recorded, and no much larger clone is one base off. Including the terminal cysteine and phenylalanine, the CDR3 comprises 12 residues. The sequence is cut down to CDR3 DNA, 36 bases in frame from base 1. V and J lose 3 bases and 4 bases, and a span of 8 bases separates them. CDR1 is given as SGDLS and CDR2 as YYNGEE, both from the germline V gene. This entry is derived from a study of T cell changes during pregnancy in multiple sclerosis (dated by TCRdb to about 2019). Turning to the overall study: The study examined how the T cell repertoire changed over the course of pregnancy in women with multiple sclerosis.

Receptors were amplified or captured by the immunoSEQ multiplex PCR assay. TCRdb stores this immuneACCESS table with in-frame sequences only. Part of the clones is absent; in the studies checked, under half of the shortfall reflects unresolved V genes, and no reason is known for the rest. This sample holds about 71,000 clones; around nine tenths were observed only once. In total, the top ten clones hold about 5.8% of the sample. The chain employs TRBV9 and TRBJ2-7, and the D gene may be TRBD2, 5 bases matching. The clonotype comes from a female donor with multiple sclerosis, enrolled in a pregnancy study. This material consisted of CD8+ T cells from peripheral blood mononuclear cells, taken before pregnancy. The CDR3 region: CASSAGDYEQYF. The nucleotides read TGTGCCAGCAGCGCCGGGGATTACGAGCAGTACTTC.